The present entry profiles one T cell receptor beta chain with its context. The sample originates from a study of blood T cell repertoires in COVID-19. Overall study context: Samples of COVID-19 (acute and convalescent) were obtained from the United States, Italy and Spain. T cells, B-cell-depleted T cells, or PBMCs supplied cDNA or gDNA.

CDR1 MNHEY and CDR2 SMNVEV come from the germline V gene (reference sequence). The junction had 10 bases not matched to a gene; V was cut back by 5 bases and J by 6 bases. CDR3 size: 14 residues. Per the original data handling: Amplified reference gene primers provided the basis for estimating nucleated cell counts. Only in-frame clones appear in the TCRdb table, and some are missing; sequencing was by immunoSEQ multiplex PCR. For V, J and clone size, that table is used; D and trimming come from the DNA. The sample comprises roughly 290,000 clones, approximately 83% of which are singletons, and approximately 2% rests with the top ten.

The sequencing input was peripheral blood. V and J are TRBV27 and TRBJ2-7; TRBD2 matches 7 bases. This TCR was sampled from a woman aged 25 to 39 who had recovered from COVID-19. The DNA of the CDR3 is TGTGCCAGCAGTGCCAGCGGGAACCGGGGCGAGCAGTACTTC. Translation gives CASSASGNRGEQYF.